Listed below are T cell receptor beta chains from one sample, sequenced in a study of blood T cell repertoires in COVID-19. The protocol was immunoSEQ multiplex PCR, while the TCRdb copy is restricted to in-frame clones and leaves out a portion. The table records some 240,000 clones, roughly 75% of them present only once. Sequenced input: peripheral blood. These TCRs come from a woman in her sixties or seventies with acute or convalescent COVID-19. Both conserved end residues are part of each CDR3. A D gene is named only where the DNA matches it firmly. Size is omitted from some rows. Given values are once, few, many or a class for expanded clones.

CATSALDGYNYGYTF	TGTGCCACCAGTGCACTAGACGGTTATAACTATGGCTACACCTTC	TRBV24-1	TRBJ1-2	NA	NA
CASFFGTGDGHGYTF	TGTGCCAGCTTTTTTGGGACAGGGGACGGGCATGGCTACACCTTC	TRBV18	TRBJ1-2	NA	TRBD1
CASSLGLISGNTIYF	TGTGCCAGCAGCTTGGGACTGATCTCTGGAAACACCATATATTTT	TRBV5-4	TRBJ1-3	once	NA
CASSETSGGRAGQYF	TGTGCCAGCAGTGAGACTAGCGGGGGAAGGGCTGGGCAGTACTTC	TRBV2	TRBJ2-7	NA	TRBD2
CASSETGDQETQYF	TGTGCCAGCAGTGAAACGGGGGACCAAGAGACCCAGTACTTC	TRBV25-1	TRBJ2-5	NA	NA
CASSQERYEQYF	TGTGCCAGCAGCCAAGAGCGCTACGAGCAGTACTTC	TRBV3-1/TRBV3-2	TRBJ2-7	NA	NA
CASSLAPPRADTQYF	TGTGCCAGCAGCTTAGCGCCCCCGCGGGCAGATACGCAGTATTTT	TRBV7-8	TRBJ2-3	once	NA
CASSYGQGVEETQYF	TGTGCCAGCAGTTATGGACAGGGGGTCGAAGAGACCCAGTACTTC	TRBV7-9	TRBJ2-5	NA	TRBD1
CASSPSGKETQYF	TGTGCCAGTAGTCCCTCAGGGAAGGAGACCCAGTACTTC	TRBV19	TRBJ2-5	NA	NA
CASSQERGRYSPLHF	TGCGCCAGCAGCCAAGAACGGGGTAGGTATTCACCCCTCCACTTT	TRBV4-1	TRBJ1-6	NA	NA
CASTGNQETQYF	TGTGCCAGTACAGGGAACCAAGAGACCCAGTACTTC	TRBV2	TRBJ2-5	NA	NA
CASSEIAGLVGEQFF	TGTGCCAGCAGCGAGATAGCGGGGTTGGTCGGTGAGCAGTTCTTC	TRBV7-6	TRBJ2-1	few	TRBD2
CASSTTAGGPSGQYF	TGCGCCAGCAGCACGACGGCGGGGGGGCCTTCAGGGCAGTACTTC	TRBV5-1	TRBJ2-7	NA	TRBD2
CASSLAGTSGGFETQYF	TGTGCCAGCAGCTTAGCGGGGACTAGCGGGGGGTTTGAGACCCAGTACTTC	TRBV7-2	TRBJ2-5	NA	TRBD2
CASSVGSGQGSTGYEQYF	TGTGCCAGCAGCGTAGGTTCGGGACAGGGCTCAACCGGCTACGAGCAGTACTTC	TRBV9	TRBJ2-7	few	TRBD1
CASTRGGTQGETQYF	TGTGCCAGCACCCGGGGGGGGACCCAAGGGGAGACCCAGTACTTC	TRBV9	TRBJ2-5	NA	TRBD2
CASSPGQEYNEQFF	TGTGCCAGCTCACCGGGACAGGAGTACAATGAGCAGTTCTTC	TRBV18	TRBJ2-1	NA	TRBD1
CASSEPQGWETQYF	TGTGCCAGCAGCGAGCCACAGGGTTGGGAGACCCAGTACTTC	TRBV11-2	TRBJ2-5	NA	NA
CAWGQGTGGYTF	TGTGCCTGGGGACAGGGGACGGGAGGCTACACCTTC	TRBV30	TRBJ1-2	once	TRBD1
CASSPRQGLSDTQYF	TGTGCCAGCAGCCCTAGGCAGGGGTTGTCAGATACGCAGTATTTT	TRBV11-2	TRBJ2-3	NA	NA
CASSMLAGGHTQYF	TGTGCCAGTAGTATGTTAGCGGGGGGGCATACGCAGTATTTT	TRBV19	TRBJ2-3	NA	TRBD2
CASSSGDRGGPGELFF	TGTGCCAGCAGCTCCGGGGACAGGGGGGGGCCCGGGGAGCTGTTTTTT	TRBV9	TRBJ2-2	NA	TRBD1
CASSSTGDSGGAPFF	TGTGCCAGCAGTTCGACAGGGGACAGCGGGGGGGCCCCGTTCTTC	TRBV28	TRBJ2-1	NA	TRBD2
CASSLGTSGGGSYNEQFF	TGTGCCAGCAGCTTAGGGACTAGCGGGGGTGGATCCTACAATGAGCAGTTCTTC	TRBV11-3	TRBJ2-1	NA	TRBD2
CASRTGTGASYEQYF	TGTGCCAGCAGAACCGGGACAGGGGCCTCCTACGAGCAGTACTTC	TRBV7-2	TRBJ2-7	NA	TRBD1
CASSYRTTKDTQYF	TGTGCCAGCAGCTACCGGACAACGAAAGATACGCAGTATTTT	TRBV7-8	TRBJ2-3	NA	NA
CASSQERLAGQDTQYF	TGCGCCAGCAGCCAAGAACGACTAGCGGGGCAAGATACGCAGTATTTT	TRBV4-3	TRBJ2-3	few	TRBD2
CASSGQTNTGELFF	TGTGCCAGCAGCGGACAGACGAACACCGGGGAGCTGTTTTTT	TRBV6-4	TRBJ2-2	NA	NA
CASSPDSNTGELFF	TGTGCCAGCAGCCCCGACTCAAACACCGGGGAGCTGTTTTTT	TRBV14	TRBJ2-2	NA	NA
CSARRRGQTINEQFF	TGCAGCGCTCGCCGTAGGGGACAGACTATCAATGAGCAGTTCTTC	TRBV29-1	TRBJ2-1	NA	TRBD1
CASTLPPRLAGNTGELFF	TGTGCCAGCACCCTCCCCCCCAGACTAGCGGGGAACACCGGGGAGCTGTTTTTT	TRBV11-2	TRBJ2-2	NA	TRBD2
CASSALRQVRTYEQYF	TGTGCCAGCAGTGCCCTGAGACAGGTACGGACCTACGAGCAGTACTTC	TRBV6-1	TRBJ2-7	NA	NA
CASSLAQASGDNEQFF	TGCGCCAGCAGCTTGGCCCAGGCTAGCGGGGACAATGAGCAGTTCTTC	TRBV5-1	TRBJ2-1	NA	TRBD2
CASSERRKDQPQHF	TGTGCCAGCAGTGAACGGAGAAAGGATCAGCCCCAGCATTTT	TRBV2	TRBJ1-5	NA	NA
CASSQDAAYGYTF	TGCGCCAGCAGCCAAGATGCGGCTTATGGCTACACCTTC	TRBV4-3	TRBJ1-2	NA	NA
CASSQVSRQETQYF	TGTGCCAGCAGCCAAGTATCGCGCCAAGAGACCCAGTACTTC	TRBV3-1/TRBV3-2	TRBJ2-5	NA	NA
CASWDREEAGELFF	TGCGCCAGCTGGGACAGGGAGGAGGCCGGGGAGCTGTTTTTT	TRBV5-1	TRBJ2-2	once	TRBD1
CASSPDSPHTIYF	TGTGCCAGCAGCCCGGACAGCCCGCACACCATATATTTT	TRBV3-1/TRBV3-2	TRBJ1-3	NA	NA
CAISGAGRTDTQYF	TGTGCCATCAGTGGGGCAGGGCGCACAGATACGCAGTATTTT	TRBV10-3	TRBJ2-3	NA	NA
CASSEVSELAASYEQYF	TGTGCCAGCAGTGAAGTTAGTGAACTAGCGGCCTCCTACGAGCAGTACTTC	TRBV6-1	TRBJ2-7	NA	TRBD2
CASRPRDRFSDTQYF	TGTGCCAGCCGCCCCCGGGACAGATTTTCAGATACGCAGTATTTT	TRBV6-5	TRBJ2-3	few	TRBD1
CASSEGATSGETQYF	TGTGCCAGCAGTGAAGGCGCAACTAGCGGGGAGACCCAGTACTTC	TRBV6-1	TRBJ2-5	NA	TRBD2
CASSWSATNEKLFF	TGCGCCAGCAGCTGGAGTGCAACTAATGAAAAACTGTTTTTT	TRBV5-1	TRBJ1-4	NA	NA
CSVAGQGISTDTQYF	TGCAGCGTTGCGGGGCAGGGGATCTCCACAGATACGCAGTATTTT	TRBV29-1	TRBJ2-3	NA	NA
CASSLAKRGAVRAGELFF	TGTGCCAGCAGCTTAGCAAAGCGGGGGGCCGTCCGGGCCGGGGAGCTGTTTTTT	TRBV7-9	TRBJ2-2	NA	TRBD2
CASTSEWTGSLTLHF	TGTGCCAGCACCTCCGAATGGACAGGGTCTCTGACCCTCCACTTT	TRBV6-5	TRBJ1-6	NA	TRBD1
CASSQGDRGNTGELFF	TGCGCCAGCAGCCAAGGGGACAGGGGGAACACCGGGGAGCTGTTTTTT	TRBV4-3	TRBJ2-2	NA	TRBD1
CASSVDTGRGETQYF	TGTGCCAGCAGCGTAGATACCGGGCGCGGGGAGACCCAGTACTTC	TRBV9	TRBJ2-5	few	NA
CASSLSDFDYGYTF	TGTGCCAGCTCACTGTCGGACTTTGACTATGGCTACACCTTC	TRBV18	TRBJ1-2	once	NA
CASSAIGQGGYTGELFF	TGTGCCAGCAGTGCAATTGGACAGGGGGGATACACCGGGGAGCTGTTTTTT	TRBV25-1	TRBJ2-2	NA	TRBD1
CASTRRGRINEKLFF	TGTGCCAGTACTCGGCGGGGGCGAATTAATGAAAAACTGTTTTTT	TRBV19	TRBJ1-4	NA	NA
CASSRDRGSPLHF	TGTGCCAGCAGCCGAGACAGGGGTTCACCCCTCCACTTT	TRBV14	TRBJ1-6	NA	TRBD1
CASSSGLAVSYEQYF	TGTGCCAGCAGCTCAGGACTAGCGGTCTCCTACGAGCAGTACTTC	TRBV6-2/TRBV6-3	TRBJ2-7	NA	TRBD2
CASSIGAAKNIQYF	TGTGCCAGTAGTATAGGAGCAGCCAAAAACATTCAGTACTTC	TRBV19	TRBJ2-4	few	NA